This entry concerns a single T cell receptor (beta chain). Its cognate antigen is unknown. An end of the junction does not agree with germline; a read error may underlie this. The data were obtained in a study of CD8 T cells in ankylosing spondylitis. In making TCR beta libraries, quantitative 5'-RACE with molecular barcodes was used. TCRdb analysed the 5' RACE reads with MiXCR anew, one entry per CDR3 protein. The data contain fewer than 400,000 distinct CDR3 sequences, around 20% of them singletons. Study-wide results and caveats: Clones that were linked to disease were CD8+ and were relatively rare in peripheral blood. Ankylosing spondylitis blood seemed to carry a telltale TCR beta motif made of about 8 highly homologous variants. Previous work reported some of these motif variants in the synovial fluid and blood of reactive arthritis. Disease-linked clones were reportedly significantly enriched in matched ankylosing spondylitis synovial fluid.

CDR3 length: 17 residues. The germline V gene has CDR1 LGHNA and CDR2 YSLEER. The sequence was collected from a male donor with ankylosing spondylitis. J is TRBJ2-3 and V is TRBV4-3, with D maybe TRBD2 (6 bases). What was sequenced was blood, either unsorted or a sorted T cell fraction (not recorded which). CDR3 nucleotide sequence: TGCGCCAGCACCCAAAGACGGGCGGGACTTAGCACAGATACGCAGTATTTT. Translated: CASTQRRAGLSTDTQYF.